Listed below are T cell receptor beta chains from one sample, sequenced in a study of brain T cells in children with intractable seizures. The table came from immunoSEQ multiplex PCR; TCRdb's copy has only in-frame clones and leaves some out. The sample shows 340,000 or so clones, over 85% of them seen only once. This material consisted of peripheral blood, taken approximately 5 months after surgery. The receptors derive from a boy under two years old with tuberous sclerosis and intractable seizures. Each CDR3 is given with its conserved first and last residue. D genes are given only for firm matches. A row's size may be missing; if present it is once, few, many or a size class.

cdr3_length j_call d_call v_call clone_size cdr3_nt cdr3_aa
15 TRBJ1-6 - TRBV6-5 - TGTGCCAGCAGAGACGGGACGGGAAATAATTCACCCCTCCACTTT CASRDGTGNNSPLHF
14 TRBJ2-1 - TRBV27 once TGTGCCAGCAGTTTTCGGGAGTCTTACAATGAGCAGTTCTTC CASSFRESYNEQFF
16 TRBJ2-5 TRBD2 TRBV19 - TGTGCCAGTAGTCTCTCGACTAGCGGGGGTGGAGAGACCCAGTACTTC CASSLSTSGGGETQYF
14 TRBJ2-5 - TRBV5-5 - TGTGCCAGCAGCTTGATCGGGCCCCAAGAGACCCAGTACTTC CASSLIGPQETQYF
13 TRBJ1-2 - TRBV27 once TGTGCCAGCAGTACGACCGGGACACTGGGCTACACCTTC CASSTTGTLGYTF
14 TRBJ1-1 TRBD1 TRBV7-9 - TGTGCCAGCAGCCGAGGACAGGGGGGCACTGAAGCTTTCTTT CASSRGQGGTEAFF
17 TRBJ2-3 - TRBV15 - TGTGCCACCAGCAGAGATCGTAGGGGCTTGAGCACAGATACGCAGTATTTT CATSRDRRGLSTDTQYF
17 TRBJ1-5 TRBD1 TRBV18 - TGTGCCAGCTCACCGAATAAGGGACAGGGACGCAATCAGCCCCAGCATTTT CASSPNKGQGRNQPQHF
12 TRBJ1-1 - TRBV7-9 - TGTGCCAGCAGCCGACAGAACACTGAAGCTTTCTTT CASSRQNTEAFF
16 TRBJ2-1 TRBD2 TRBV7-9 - TGTGCCAGCAGCTTCAAAGCGGGATTAGAGGAAAATGAGCAGTTCTTC CASSFKAGLEENEQFF
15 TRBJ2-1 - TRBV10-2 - TGCGCCAGCAGTAGAGATAAACGGCCCTACAATGAGCAGTTCTTC CASSRDKRPYNEQFF
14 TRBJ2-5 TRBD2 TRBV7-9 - TGTGCCAGCCGCCGGGGGGACCCTAAAGAGACCCAGTACTTC CASRRGDPKETQYF
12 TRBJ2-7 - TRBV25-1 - TGTGCCAGCAGGGGCAAAGCCTACGAGCAGTACTTC CASRGKAYEQYF
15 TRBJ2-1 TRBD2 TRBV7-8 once TGTGCCAGCAGCTTACCCGGGGGGGCCACGAATGAGCAGTTCTTC CASSLPGGATNEQFF
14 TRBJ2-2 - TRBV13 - TGTGCCAGCAGCTTACAGGGGAGGACCGGGGAGCTGTTTTTT CASSLQGRTGELFF
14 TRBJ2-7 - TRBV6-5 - TGTGCCAGCAGCTGGACAGGGAGGGCGGACGAGCAGTACTTC CASSWTGRADEQYF
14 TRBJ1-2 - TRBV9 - TGTGCCAGCAGCGTAGATTTGGGGAACTATGGCTACACCTTC CASSVDLGNYGYTF
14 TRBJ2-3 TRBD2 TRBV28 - TGTGCCAGCAGCCCGACTAGCGGGACAGATACGCAGTATTTT CASSPTSGTDTQYF
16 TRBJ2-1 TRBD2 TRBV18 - TGTGCCAGCTCTCCCACTAGCGGGCTTTCCTACAATGAGCAGTTCTTC CASSPTSGLSYNEQFF
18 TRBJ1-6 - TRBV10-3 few TGTGCCATCAGTGAGACGTGGGGCTCTAGCTCCTATAATTCACCCCTCCACTTT CAISETWGSSSYNSPLHF
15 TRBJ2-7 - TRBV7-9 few TGTGCCAGCAGCCTAAGGGGGGCGGCTTCCTACGAGCAGTACTTC CASSLRGAASYEQYF
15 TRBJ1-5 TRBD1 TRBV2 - TGTGCCAGCACCCGGGGACAGGGGGGCAATCAGCCCCAGCATTTT CASTRGQGGNQPQHF
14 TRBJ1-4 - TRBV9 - TGTGCCAGCAGCGTAGAAGGGACTAATGAAAAACTGTTTTTT CASSVEGTNEKLFF
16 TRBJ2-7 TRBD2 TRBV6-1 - TGTGCCAGCAGTGACGTATCAGGGAGGGCATCCTACGAGCAGTACTTC CASSDVSGRASYEQYF
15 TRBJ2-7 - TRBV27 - TGTGCCAGCAGTTTATCTCAGGATAGCTCCTACGAGCAGTACTTC CASSLSQDSSYEQYF
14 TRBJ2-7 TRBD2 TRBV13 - TGTGCCAGCCGCACGGCGGGGGGTGCCTACGAGCAGTACTTC CASRTAGGAYEQYF
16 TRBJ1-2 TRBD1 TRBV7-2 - TGTGCCAGCAGCTTAGGAAGGACAGGATACTTCTATGGCTACACCTTC CASSLGRTGYFYGYTF
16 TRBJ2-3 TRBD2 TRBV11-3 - TGTGCCAGCAGCCGCCGGGGGCCTAGCGGGAGTAATACGCAGTATTTT CASSRRGPSGSNTQYF
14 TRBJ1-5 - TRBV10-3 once TGTGCCATCAGTGAAGAGGGCAGCAATCAGCCCCAGCATTTT CAISEEGSNQPQHF
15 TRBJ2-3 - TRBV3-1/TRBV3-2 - TGTGCCAGCAGCCCACTTGGGGTTAGTCCAGATACGCAGTATTTT CASSPLGVSPDTQYF
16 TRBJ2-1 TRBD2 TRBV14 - TGTGCCAGCAGCCTCGGTAGCGGGGGGGAGTACAATGAGCAGTTCTTC CASSLGSGGEYNEQFF
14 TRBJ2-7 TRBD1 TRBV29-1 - TGCAGCGTTTCGACAGGGGGGGGCTCCTACGAGCAGTACTTC CSVSTGGGSYEQYF
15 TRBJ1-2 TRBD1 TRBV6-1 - TGTGCCAGCAGTGAAGGAGAAGGACAGGGCTATGGCTACACCTTC CASSEGEGQGYGYTF
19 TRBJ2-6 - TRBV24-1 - TGTGCCACCAGTGATGTTACAGGGAACCCTTTTTCTGGGGCCAACGTCCTGACTTTC CATSDVTGNPFSGANVLTF
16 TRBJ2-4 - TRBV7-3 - TGTGCCAGCAGCTTTAATAGGAAACTAGCCAAAAACATTCAGTACTTC CASSFNRKLAKNIQYF
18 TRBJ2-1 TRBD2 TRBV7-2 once TGTGCCAGCAGCAGACTAGCTCCGAGCGACTTATCCTACAATGAGCAGTTCTTC CASSRLAPSDLSYNEQFF
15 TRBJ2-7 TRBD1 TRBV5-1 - TGCGCCAGCAGCTTGGCTACAGGGGGCATGGGCGAGCAGTACTTC CASSLATGGMGEQYF
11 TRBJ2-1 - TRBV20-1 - TGCAGTGCTAGGGCCTACAATGAGCAGTTCTTC CSARAYNEQFF
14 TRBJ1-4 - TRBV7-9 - TGTGCCAGCAGCTTAGGTCCGGGTAATGAAAAACTGTTTTTT CASSLGPGNEKLFF
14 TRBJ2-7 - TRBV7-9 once TGTGCCAGCAGCACTGGACAGCTTTCCTACGAGCAGTACTTC CASSTGQLSYEQYF
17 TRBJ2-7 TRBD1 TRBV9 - TGTGCCAGCAGCGTAGACGATAGGGACAGTGTACCATTAGAGCAGTACTTC CASSVDDRDSVPLEQYF
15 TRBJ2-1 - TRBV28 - TGTGCCAGCAGTTACATCCGGGACGGCTACAATGAGCAGTTCTTC CASSYIRDGYNEQFF
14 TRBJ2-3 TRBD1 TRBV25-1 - TGTGCCAGCAGTGGGGACAGGGGCACAGATACGCAGTATTTT CASSGDRGTDTQYF
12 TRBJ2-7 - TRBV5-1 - TGCGCCAGCAGGGGTTCTTCCTACGAGCAGTACTTC CASRGSSYEQYF
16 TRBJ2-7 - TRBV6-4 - TGTGCCAGCAGTAAACAAACGACTGGACTAATCTACGAGCAGTACTTC CASSKQTTGLIYEQYF
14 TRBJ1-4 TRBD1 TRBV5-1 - TGCGCCAGCAGCTTGGACGACAGGGGAAGAAAACTGTTTTTT CASSLDDRGRKLFF
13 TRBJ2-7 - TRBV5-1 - TGCGCCAGCAGCTTGTTGGGAGCCTACGAGCAGTACTTC CASSLLGAYEQYF
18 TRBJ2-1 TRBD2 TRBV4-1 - TGCGCCAGCAGCCAAGCGAGGTTAGCGGGAGGGCCTGGCAATGAGCAGTTCTTC CASSQARLAGGPGNEQFF
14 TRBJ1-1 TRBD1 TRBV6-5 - TGTGCCAGCAGACGACAGGGGTCGAACACTGAAGCTTTCTTT CASRRQGSNTEAFF